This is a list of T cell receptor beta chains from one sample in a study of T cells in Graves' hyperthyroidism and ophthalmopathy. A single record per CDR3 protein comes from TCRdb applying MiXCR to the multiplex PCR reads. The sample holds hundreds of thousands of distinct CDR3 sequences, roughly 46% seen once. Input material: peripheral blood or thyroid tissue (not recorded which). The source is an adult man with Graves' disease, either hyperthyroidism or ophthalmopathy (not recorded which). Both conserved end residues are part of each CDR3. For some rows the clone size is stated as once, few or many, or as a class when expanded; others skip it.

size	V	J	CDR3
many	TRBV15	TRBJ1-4	CATSRQQGSNEKLFF
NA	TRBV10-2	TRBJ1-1	CASSLKTGGNTEAFF
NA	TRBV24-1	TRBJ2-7	CARGRLAGGGEQYF
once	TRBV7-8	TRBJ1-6	CASSPGEGRSYSPLHF
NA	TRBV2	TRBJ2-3	CASSEGALAGDTQYF
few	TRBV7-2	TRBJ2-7	CASSPGRGAYEQYF
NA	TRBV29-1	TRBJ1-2	CSVIGRSYGYTF
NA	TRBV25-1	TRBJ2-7	CARGAGSYYEQYF
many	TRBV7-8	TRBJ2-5	CASSARDPPETQYF
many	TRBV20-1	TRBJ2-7	CSARDDSGRMYF
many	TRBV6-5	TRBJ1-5	CASSYSAGNQPQHF
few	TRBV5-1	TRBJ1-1	CASSLGGVSNTEAFF
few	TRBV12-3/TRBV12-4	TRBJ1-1	CASSLAAGAATEAFF
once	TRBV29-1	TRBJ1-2	CSAGQGVANYGYTF
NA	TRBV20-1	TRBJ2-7	CSARLPEGYEQYF
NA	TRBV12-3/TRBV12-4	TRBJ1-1	CASSYLLGNTEAFF
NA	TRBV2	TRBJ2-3	CASSELNTQYF
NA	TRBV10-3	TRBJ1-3	CAISVRQGMGNTIYF
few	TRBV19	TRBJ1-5	CASDRDRVNQPQHF
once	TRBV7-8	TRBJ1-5	CASRGQGPSNQPQHF
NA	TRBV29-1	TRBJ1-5	CSVRQGQAEHF
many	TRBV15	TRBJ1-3	CATSEDGSGNTIYF
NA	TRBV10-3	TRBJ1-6	CAISEGRPLHF
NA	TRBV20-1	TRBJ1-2	CSAETDNYGYTF
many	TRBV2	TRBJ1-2	CASVDSGYTF
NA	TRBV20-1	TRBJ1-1	CSARGKTGGFVPEAFF
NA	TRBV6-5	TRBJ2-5	CASSYRGDRGEETQYF
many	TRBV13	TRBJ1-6	CASSFFTNSPLHF
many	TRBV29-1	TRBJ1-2	CSVGGVANYGYTF
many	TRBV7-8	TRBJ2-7	CASSLTGSPYEQYF
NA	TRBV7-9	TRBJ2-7	CASSFALRELTYEQYF
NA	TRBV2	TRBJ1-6	CASSGDLFSPLPF
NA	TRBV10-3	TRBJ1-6	CASSDRGANSPLHF
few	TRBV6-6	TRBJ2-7	CASSVGPVLDEQYF
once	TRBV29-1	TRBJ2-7	CSVQAGDYEQYF
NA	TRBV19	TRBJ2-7	CASSARDGAYEQYF
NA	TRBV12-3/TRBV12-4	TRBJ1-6	CASDKNSPLHF
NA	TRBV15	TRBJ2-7	CATSRDFSRAEQYF
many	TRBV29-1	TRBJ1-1	CSVDLGQNTEAFF
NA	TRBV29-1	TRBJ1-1	CSVGPGSRDRPNTEAFF
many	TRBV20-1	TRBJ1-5	CSARVGVGNQPQHF
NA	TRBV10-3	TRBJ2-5	CAISVTQYF
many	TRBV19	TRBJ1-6	CASSYGQNSPLHF
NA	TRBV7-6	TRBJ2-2	CASSSDGRAGTGELFF
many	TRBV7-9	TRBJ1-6	CASSLGGASSPLHF
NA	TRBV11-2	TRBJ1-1	CASRYDRVDEAFF
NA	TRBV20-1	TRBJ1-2	CSARDNNRGRGGYTF
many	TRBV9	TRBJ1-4	CASSPQGAGEKLFF
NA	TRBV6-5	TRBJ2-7	CASRERGGRGGLEQYF
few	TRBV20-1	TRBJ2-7	CSAADRGSYEQYF
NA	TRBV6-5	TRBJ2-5	CASSPFPIAGGEETQYF
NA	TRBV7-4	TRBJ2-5	CASSLSRPPLQETQYF
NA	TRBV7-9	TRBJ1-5	CASSLGRGRPQHF
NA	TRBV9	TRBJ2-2	CASRPEGWSGELFF